The 26 T cell receptor beta chains below all came from one sample that was sequenced in a study of control samples from healthy donors and cancer patients. TCRdb keeps only in-frame clones here, not all; method: immunoSEQ multiplex PCR. The sample yields some 130,000 clones, 75% to 90% seen once. Sequencing was carried out using blood. These receptors were obtained from a woman aged 25 to 39 in good health.

The V and J genes are TRBV28 and TRBJ1-1, with unresolved D. The CDR3 loop spans 14 amino acids. Between the trimmed V and J ends, which lost 2 bases and 4 bases, there was a span of 11 bases. Germline values: CDR1 MDHEN, CDR2 SYDVKM. CDR3 in DNA: TGTGCCAGCAGTTTACGTCTTGAGGGCACTGAAGCTTTCTTT. This sequence encodes CASSLRLEGTEAFF.

The DNA of the CDR3 is TGTGCCAGCAGCCAAGGTGGGGCTTCGGGAATCAAGAAGGGGAATGAGCAGTTCTTC. The encoded protein is CASSQGGASGIKKGNEQFF. V gene TRBV4-2 combines with J gene TRBJ2-1; the D call may be TRBD1 or TRBD2 (5 bases each). From germline, CDR1 is LGHNA and CDR2 YNFKEQ. Trimming left V 1 base short and J 7 bases short, with 26 bases between. The CDR3 sequence is 19 residues long.

The chain is built from TRBV18 and TRBJ1-5; no definite D call. Trimming removed 6 bases from V and 4 bases from J, with 13 bases in between. This CDR3 region has 14 residues. CDR1 KGHSH and CDR2 LQKENI come from the germline V gene. The CDR3 region has the DNA TGTGCCAGCTCCCCGATGCTGGATAATCAGCCCCAGCATTTT. It translates to CASSPMLDNQPQHF.

The chain joins TRBV5-1 to TRBJ1-1; no definite D call. The germline gives CDR1 SGHRS, CDR2 YFSETQ. Trimming stripped 4 bases from V and 0 bases from J, with 10 bases between. The CDR3 is 14 amino acids. The DNA for the CDR3 is TGCGCCAGCAGCAATCCGGGGATGAACACTGAAGCTTTCTTT. It translates to CASSNPGMNTEAFF.

The chain recombines TRBV7-2 with TRBJ1-2; D remains ambiguous. The germline V and J ends were trimmed by 1 base and 7 bases, with 10 bases remaining between them. The germline CDR1 and CDR2 sequences are SGHTA and FQGNSA. The CDR3 has 13 amino acids. CDR3 region: CASSLGRLGGYTF. CDR3 DNA sequence: TGTGCCAGCAGCTTAGGGCGCCTGGGTGGCTACACCTTC.

The genes are TRBV12-3 or TRBV12-4 and TRBJ1-2; no clear D gene. Between the trimmed V and J ends, which lost 5 bases and 8 bases, there was a span of 15 bases. This CDR3 has 13 amino acids. The CDR3 DNA follows: TGTGCCAGCAGTCTCGGGAGCCAGCGAGGCTACACCTTC. It specifies CASSLGSQRGYTF.

The chain recombines TRBV24-1 with TRBJ1-1, with D possibly matching TRBD1 (5 bases). Germline lookup yields CDR1 KGHDR and CDR2 SFDVKD. This CDR3 comprises 17 residues. The V and J ends lost 4 bases and 5 bases respectively, with 22 bases between them. CDR3 in DNA: TGTGCCACCAGTGACACAAGACAACAGGATTCCACTACTGAAGCTTTCTTT. Translating gives CATSDTRQQDSTTEAFF.

The V call is TRBV5-8, the J call TRBJ1-4, with D uncertain. V gave up 4 bases and J gave up 8 bases, with 21 bases separating them. Germline assignment: CDR1 SGHTS and CDR2 YDEGEE. This CDR3 has 16 amino acids. In nucleotides, the CDR3 is TGTGCCAGCAGCGCATCTACCGGCAACAAAGGGGAAAAACTGTTTTTT. Protein sequence: CASSASTGNKGEKLFF.

The rearrangement joins TRBV2 to TRBJ2-7; 8 positions match TRBD1. After removal of 5 bases from V and 1 base from J, the junction contained 4 bases not matched to a gene. The CDR3 spans 14 residues. In germline, CDR1 is SNHLY, CDR2 FYNNEI. The CDR3 nucleotides read TGTGCCAGCAGTAAAGGACAGGGTTCCTACGAGCAGTACTTC. Translating it yields CASSKGQGSYEQYF.

Of note for this clone: The junction departs from germline at one end; a sequencing error may be responsible. The CDR3 coding sequence is TGTGCCAGCAGCCCACGGGAGGCGCTTAACTATGACTACACCTTC. This codes for CASSPREALNYDYTF. The chain has TRBV7-8 and TRBJ1-2; D ambiguous. The CDR3 is 15 residues long. The germline V gene encodes CDR1 SGHVS and CDR2 FQNEAQ.

This clone was seen a single time. This chain joins TRBV6-5 and TRBJ1-1; D gene ambiguous. Trimming took off 3 bases at V and 2 bases at J, with 16 bases between the two ends. Germline CDR1 MNHEY, CDR2 SVGAGI. The CDR3 spans 16 residues. For the CDR3, the DNA is TGTGCCAGCAGTTATATAACAGAGGCCGATAACACTGAAGCTTTCTTT. Its protein product is CASSYITEADNTEAFF.

The CDR3 sequence: CAWSRGDERGYTF. The CDR3 region has the DNA TGTGCCTGGAGTAGGGGGGATGAACGCGGCTACACCTTC. V usage is TRBV30 and J usage is TRBJ1-2; D might be TRBD1 (6 bases). CDR3 length equals 13 residues. The germline CDR1 and CDR2 sequences are GTSNPN and SVGIG (reference sequence). V lost 2 bases, J lost 8 bases, and 15 bases lay in between.

This clone came up once. This chain links TRBV7-2 with TRBJ2-1, with a weak D call TRBD2 (5 bases). CDR1 is SGHTA, CDR2 FQGNSA, per germline. This CDR3 spans 13 amino acids. Trimming took off 3 bases at V and 7 bases at J, with 10 bases between the two ends. The CDR3 DNA sequence: TGTGCCAGCAGCTTCGAACCGGGGAATGAGCAGTTCTTC. Its translation is CASSFEPGNEQFF.

This clone was found a few times. This chain joins TRBV2 and TRBJ1-1; weak D call: TRBD1 (6 bases). The CDR3 sequence is 13 residues long. V was clipped by 4 bases and J by 5 bases, with 11 bases between them. Germline CDR1 is SNHLY and CDR2 is FYNNEI. CDR3 protein: CASSATGWTEAFF. CDR3 nucleotide sequence: TGTGCCAGCAGTGCCACAGGGTGGACTGAAGCTTTCTTT.

With regard to this clone: Different DNA sequences within this sample yield the same CDR3. The chain has TRBV5-6 and TRBJ1-5; TRBD1 is a possible D gene (5 bases). Per the germline V gene, CDR1 is SGHDT and CDR2 is YYEEEE. With 0 bases removed from V and 1 base from J, the gap between germline ends came to 14 bases. The CDR3 sequence is 17 residues long. CDR3 loop: CASSLGSRGLSNQPQHF. CDR3 nucleotides: TGTGCCAGCAGCTTGGGGTCGAGGGGCTTGAGCAATCAGCCCCAGCATTTT.

With respect to this clone: This same CDR3 is encoded by further DNA sequences in the sample. The V gene is TRBV29-1, the J gene TRBJ1-1; TRBD1 might be the D (5 bases). This CDR3 is built from 11 residues. V gave up 8 bases and J gave up 1 base, with 8 bases separating them. From germline, CDR1 is SQVTM and CDR2 ANQGSEA. The CDR3 region is CSTGGNTEAFF. The CDR3 DNA sequence: TGCAGCACTGGGGGGAACACTGAAGCTTTCTTT.

The chain uses TRBV7-8 and TRBJ2-7; the match to TRBD1 covers 8 bases. Germline loops: CDR1 SGHVS, CDR2 FQNEAQ. The length of the CDR3 is 14 residues. V lost 5 bases to trimming and J lost 5 bases; unmatched junction nucleotides: 8. The CDR3 region has the DNA TGTGCCAGCAGCCTTAGGACAGGGTCCAACGAGCAGTACTTC. Translating it yields CASSLRTGSNEQYF.

This clone occurred a few times. The V and J genes are TRBV11-3 and TRBJ2-1; 7 nucleotides align to TRBD2. The CDR3 is made up of 15 amino acids. Unmatched junction bases numbered 11, after V lost 5 bases and J lost 7 bases. Germline V gene sequence: CDR1 SGHNT, CDR2 YENEEA. This CDR3 is CASSQFRGGSNEQFF. The CDR3 DNA follows: TGTGCCAGCAGCCAATTTAGGGGAGGGAGTAATGAGCAGTTCTTC.

The chain links TRBV18 to TRBJ2-1; 9 nucleotides line up with TRBD1. In germline, CDR1 is KGHSH, CDR2 LQKENI. Trimming took 3 bases from V and 7 from J; bases not matched to a gene: 10. The CDR3 loop spans 16 amino acids. The CDR3 loop reads CASSPTGTGIMNEQFF. CDR3 nucleotide sequence: TGTGCCAGCTCACCCACCGGGACAGGGATCATGAATGAGCAGTTCTTC.

The chain joins TRBV19 to TRBJ2-1, with D possibly matching TRBD2 (6 bases). The V gene's germline CDR1 is LNHDA and CDR2 SQIVND (reference sequence). CDR3 size: 14 residues. Trimming shortened V by 3 bases and J by 8 bases, and 14 bases separated the two germline ends. The CDR3 is CASSMRAGFDEQFF. In nucleotides, the CDR3 is TGTGCCAGTAGTATGAGGGCGGGGTTCGATGAGCAGTTCTTC.

The chain employs TRBV5-6 and TRBJ1-6; unclear D gene. CDR3 length: 17 amino acids. With 0 bases removed from V and 3 bases from J, the gap between germline ends came to 13 bases. CDR1 is SGHDT and CDR2 is YYEEEE in the germline V gene. The CDR3, as DNA: TGTGCCAGCAGCTTGGTTCCAGGCGTCGTCTATAATTCACCCCTCCACTTT. Amino acid sequence: CASSLVPGVVYNSPLHF.

This chain connects TRBV9 to TRBJ1-1; D uncertain. The CDR3 runs to 14 residues. V was shortened by 0 bases and J by 2 bases, with 8 bases between the two germline ends. Germline loops: CDR1 SGDLS, CDR2 YYNGEE. CDR3 protein: CASSVAGTNTEAFF. The CDR3 DNA reads as TGTGCCAGCAGCGTAGCCGGTACCAACACTGAAGCTTTCTTT.

The genes are TRBV20-1 and TRBJ1-1; D might be TRBD1 (5 bases). Germline loops: CDR1 DFQATT, CDR2 SNEGSKA (reference sequence). The CDR3 sequence is 11 residues long. CDR3 sequence: CRAGLNTEAFF. The CDR3 nucleotides are TGCAGGGCAGGGTTGAACACTGAAGCTTTCTTT.

The chain carries TRBV19 and TRBJ1-1; D is unresolved. CDR3 size: 15 residues. CDR1 is LNHDA and CDR2 is SQIVND in the germline V gene (reference sequence). The germline V and J ends were trimmed by 2 bases and 1 base, with 11 bases remaining between them. Here the CDR3 DNA reads TGTGCCAGTAGTATAAGTATAATCGGGAACACTGAAGCTTTCTTT. It is translated as CASSISIIGNTEAFF.

V usage is TRBV20-1 and J usage is TRBJ2-1; D perhaps matches TRBD2 (7 bases). CDR3 length: 15 amino acids. CDR1 and CDR2 from the germline V gene are DFQATT and SNEGSKA (reference sequence). The V end lost 3 bases, the J end lost 8 bases, and 20 bases lay between the germline ends. The CDR3 spells CSASLYAGALDEQFF. CDR3 sequence (DNA): TGCAGTGCTAGTCTCTACGCGGGGGCATTGGATGAGCAGTTCTTC.

The chain recombines TRBV2 with TRBJ2-7, with 11 positions matching TRBD2. Germline lookup yields CDR1 SNHLY and CDR2 FYNNEI. The CDR3 contains 14 residues. V gave up 5 bases and J gave up 2 bases; unmatched junction bases: 2. The CDR3 DNA reads as TGTGCCAGCAGTTTAGCGGGAGGGCCCTACGAGCAGTACTTC. Translated, it gives CASSLAGGPYEQYF.